The present T cell receptor (beta chain) was sequenced within a study of shared clonotypes between healthy human individuals. Findings and limits, study-wide: The study found about 5.1% of naive CD4 clonotypes shared across four donors.

Details on this clone: As yet, its antigen is unknown.

Measured with immunoSEQ multiplex PCR; TCRdb has only the in-frame clones, and not every one. The repertoire holds over 2 million clones, with 85% to 95% as singletons. The receptor's source is a man between 18 and 35 years old in good health. Sequencing was done on a sample of naive CD4+ T cells sorted from blood. Sample subset: CD45RA+ positively selected.

CDR3 in DNA: TGTGCCTGGAGTGTACTTCCTAACTGGCTGTACTTC. It codes for CAWSVLPNWLYF. The chain recombines TRBV30 with TRBJ2-7, with D unresolved. Trimming pared 0 bases from V and 12 bases from J, leaving 15 bases between. The length of the CDR3 is 12 residues. Germline V gene sequence: CDR1 GTSNPN, CDR2 SVGIG (reference sequence).